This T cell receptor beta chain came from a study of lymphopenia after photon versus proton radiotherapy. Whole-study results and caveats: Under photons, naive T cells and diversity fell while effector/memory populations rose. After lymphocyte nadir, photon-treated repertoires showed oligoclonal expansion, especially CD8+ Temra.

In this sample, this clone turned up a few times. Its specificity is not known. TCRdb's table, derived via immunoSEQ multiplex PCR, lists solely in-frame clones and lacks some. The table lists around 18,000 clones, around 80% of them singletons. V lost 1 base and J lost 5, with 6 bases in between. Germline V CDR1 and CDR2: SGHDN, FVKESK. CDR3 length: 13 amino acids. The sequences come from peripheral blood, collected from a patient treated with proton-based radiotherapy. The chain recombines TRBV14 with TRBJ1-5; no reliable D call. This receptor was obtained from a man between 65 and 85 years old with pancreatic cancer. The CDR3 region is CASSQGVDQPQHF. The DNA of the CDR3 is TGTGCCAGCAGCCAAGGAGTGGATCAGCCCCAGCATTTT.